These T cell receptor beta chains were read from a single sample in a study of blood T cells in healthy people across ages. TCRdb redid the calling of the 5' RACE reads with MiXCR, one entry per CDR3 protein. Of hundreds of thousands of distinct CDR3 sequences in the sample, approximately 21% were seen once. The material sequenced was blood. Every receptor here comes from a man between 65 and 85 years old in good health. The CDR3 runs from the conserved cysteine through the conserved F or W. Each record gives: V gene, J gene, D gene, clone size, CDR3 DNA, CDR3 protein. D genes are given only for firm matches. Rows give clone size only sometimes, using once, few, many, or a class for an expanded clone.

V gene: TRBV7-2
J gene: TRBJ2-4
D gene: NA
clone size: many
CDR3 DNA: TGTGCCAGCAGCTTAGGAGGGAGAAACATTCAGTACTTC
CDR3 protein: CASSLGGRNIQYF

V gene: TRBV6-5
J gene: TRBJ2-1
D gene: TRBD2
clone size: NA
CDR3 DNA: TGTGCCAGCAGTTTCGGGACAGTGGCCGTAGCGGGAGGATTCTACAATGAGCAGTTCTTC
CDR3 protein: CASSFGTVAVAGGFYNEQFF

V gene: TRBV27
J gene: TRBJ2-1
D gene: NA
clone size: NA
CDR3 DNA: TGTGCCAGCAGCGGGACGGGAACCTGCAATGAGCAGTTCTTC
CDR3 protein: CASSGTGTCNEQFF

V gene: TRBV5-1
J gene: TRBJ1-6
D gene: NA
clone size: few
CDR3 DNA: TGCGCCAGCAGCTTGGCAGGGGATAATTCACCCCTCCACTTT
CDR3 protein: CASSLAGDNSPLHF

V gene: TRBV28
J gene: TRBJ2-7
D gene: NA
clone size: NA
CDR3 DNA: TGTGCCAGCAGTTTATTAGGGTTGGGAGACCACGAGCAGTACTTC
CDR3 protein: CASSLLGLGDHEQYF

V gene: TRBV7-9
J gene: TRBJ1-4
D gene: NA
clone size: NA
CDR3 DNA: TGTGCCAGCAGCTTCGGGGGGACTCCTAATGAAAAACTGTTTTTT
CDR3 protein: CASSFGGTPNEKLFF

V gene: TRBV19
J gene: TRBJ2-4
D gene: NA
clone size: once
CDR3 DNA: TGTGCCAGTAGTATAGTTCCGGGAGATGACATTCAGTACTTC
CDR3 protein: CASSIVPGDDIQYF

V gene: TRBV5-1
J gene: TRBJ1-5
D gene: NA
clone size: few
CDR3 DNA: TGCGCCAGCAGCGCAACAGGGAATAGCAATCAGCCCCAGCATTTT
CDR3 protein: CASSATGNSNQPQHF

V gene: TRBV7-8
J gene: TRBJ2-7
D gene: TRBD2
clone size: few
CDR3 DNA: TGTGCCACGGGACTAGCGGGAGTCGGCGAGCAGTACTTC
CDR3 protein: CATGLAGVGEQYF

V gene: TRBV12-3/TRBV12-4
J gene: TRBJ2-7
D gene: NA
clone size: many
CDR3 DNA: TGTGCCAGCAGTGGGGCGTTAGGCGAGCAGTACTTC
CDR3 protein: CASSGALGEQYF

V gene: TRBV10-3
J gene: TRBJ2-7
D gene: TRBD2
clone size: few
CDR3 DNA: TGTGCCACCAGTGCAGCGGGAGGTTCCTACGAGCAGTACTTC
CDR3 protein: CATSAAGGSYEQYF

V gene: TRBV24-1
J gene: TRBJ2-2
D gene: NA
clone size: few
CDR3 DNA: TGTGCCACCAGTGATTTCTGGCTCGGGGAGCTGTTTTTT
CDR3 protein: CATSDFWLGELFF

V gene: TRBV11-2
J gene: TRBJ2-1
D gene: NA
clone size: NA
CDR3 DNA: TGTGCCAGCAGCTTATTCCCCGACTCCTACAATGAGCAGTTCTTC
CDR3 protein: CASSLFPDSYNEQFF

V gene: TRBV13
J gene: TRBJ2-1
D gene: TRBD2
clone size: many
CDR3 DNA: TGTGCCAGCAGCTTTACGACTAGCCCAAATACCTACAATGAGCAGTTCTTC
CDR3 protein: CASSFTTSPNTYNEQFF

V gene: TRBV27
J gene: TRBJ2-3
D gene: NA
clone size: few
CDR3 DNA: TGTGCCAGCAGGAATCTCGCAGATACGCAGTATTTT
CDR3 protein: CASRNLADTQYF

V gene: TRBV7-2
J gene: TRBJ2-5
D gene: TRBD2
clone size: many
CDR3 DNA: TGTGCCAGCAGCCTCCTTAGCGGGATACCCCCCCAAGAGACCCAGTACTTC
CDR3 protein: CASSLLSGIPPQETQYF

V gene: TRBV10-3
J gene: TRBJ2-7
D gene: NA
clone size: few
CDR3 DNA: TGTGCCACTCAGGGAGGAGCGTCCGAGCAGTACTTC
CDR3 protein: CATQGGASEQYF

V gene: TRBV7-9
J gene: TRBJ1-3
D gene: NA
clone size: few
CDR3 DNA: TGTGCCAGCAGCCAAGAGGGGAGCTCTGGAAACACCATATATTTT
CDR3 protein: CASSQEGSSGNTIYF

V gene: TRBV5-1
J gene: TRBJ2-4
D gene: TRBD2
clone size: NA
CDR3 DNA: TGCGCCAGCAGCCTCGGGACTAGCGGGAAGGTTGAAAACATTCAGTACTTC
CDR3 protein: CASSLGTSGKVENIQYF

V gene: TRBV27
J gene: TRBJ1-2
D gene: NA
clone size: once
CDR3 DNA: TGTGCCAGCAGTTTCGACAGCCTGAGACACTATGGCTACACCTTC
CDR3 protein: CASSFDSLRHYGYTF

V gene: TRBV20-1
J gene: TRBJ2-1
D gene: TRBD2
clone size: few
CDR3 DNA: TGCAGTGCCGAAAGGTCGGCTAGCGGGAGCCTGGATGAGCAGTTCTTC
CDR3 protein: CSAERSASGSLDEQFF

V gene: TRBV6-5
J gene: TRBJ1-6
D gene: NA
clone size: NA
CDR3 DNA: TGTGCCAGCAGCCGCGCCGGGACGGGGTGGTCACCCCTCCACTTT
CDR3 protein: CASSRAGTGWSPLHF

V gene: TRBV20-1
J gene: TRBJ2-7
D gene: NA
clone size: NA
CDR3 DNA: TGCAGTGCTAGAGTGCCATCGCTCTCCTACGAGCAGTACTTC
CDR3 protein: CSARVPSLSYEQYF

V gene: TRBV3-1
J gene: TRBJ2-7
D gene: NA
clone size: NA
CDR3 DNA: TGTGCCAGCAGCGACGCCGGAGGTCCATCCTACGAGCAGTACTTC
CDR3 protein: CASSDAGGPSYEQYF

V gene: TRBV19
J gene: TRBJ2-6
D gene: TRBD1
clone size: NA
CDR3 DNA: TGTGCCAGTATCCAAGGACAGGGTGCCTCTGGGGCCAACGTCCTGACTTTC
CDR3 protein: CASIQGQGASGANVLTF

V gene: TRBV2
J gene: TRBJ1-1
D gene: NA
clone size: few
CDR3 DNA: TGTGCCAGCAGGATAGGGACCACTGAAGCTTTCTTT
CDR3 protein: CASRIGTTEAFF

V gene: TRBV6-5
J gene: TRBJ2-7
D gene: TRBD1
clone size: NA
CDR3 DNA: TGTCTCGACAGGGGGAACGAGCAGTACTTC
CDR3 protein: CLDRGNEQYF

V gene: TRBV7-2
J gene: TRBJ2-7
D gene: TRBD2
clone size: few
CDR3 DNA: TGTGCCAGCAACTCGCGACTAGCGATCAACGAGCAGTACTTC
CDR3 protein: CASNSRLAINEQYF

V gene: TRBV6-2/TRBV6-3
J gene: TRBJ1-5
D gene: NA
clone size: NA
CDR3 DNA: TGTGCCAGCAGACCGCTTCTAAGTAATCAGCCCCAGCATTTT
CDR3 protein: CASRPLLSNQPQHF

V gene: TRBV28
J gene: TRBJ1-3
D gene: TRBD1
clone size: NA
CDR3 DNA: TGTGCCAGCAGTACAGGACAGGGTCGTGGAAACACCATATATTTT
CDR3 protein: CASSTGQGRGNTIYF

V gene: TRBV6-2/TRBV6-3
J gene: TRBJ2-5
D gene: TRBD1
clone size: NA
CDR3 DNA: TGTGCCAGCAGTTCCGCAGGGGGCGCAGGGGAGACCCAGTACTTC
CDR3 protein: CASSSAGGAGETQYF

V gene: TRBV5-1
J gene: TRBJ2-1
D gene: NA
clone size: few
CDR3 DNA: TGCGCCAGCAGCTTGAAGCAGGGGGGCTCGAGCTCCTACAATGAGCAGTTCTTC
CDR3 protein: CASSLKQGGSSSYNEQFF

V gene: TRBV20-1
J gene: TRBJ2-7
D gene: TRBD2
clone size: NA
CDR3 DNA: TGCAGTGCCTCCGGGACTAGCTTGTCCTACGAGCAGTACTTC
CDR3 protein: CSASGTSLSYEQYF

V gene: TRBV10-3
J gene: TRBJ1-3
D gene: NA
clone size: few
CDR3 DNA: TGTGCCATCTCCTCCGCCAGCTCTGGAAACACCATATATTTT
CDR3 protein: CAISSASSGNTIYF

V gene: TRBV6-2/TRBV6-3
J gene: TRBJ2-7
D gene: NA
clone size: NA
CDR3 DNA: TGTGCCAGCAGTTGGGGACTGATCTACGAGCAGTACTTC
CDR3 protein: CASSWGLIYEQYF

V gene: TRBV29-1
J gene: TRBJ2-2
D gene: TRBD2
clone size: many
CDR3 DNA: TGCAGCGTTGGCGGGGGTTCGAACACCGGGGAGCTGTTTTTT
CDR3 protein: CSVGGGSNTGELFF

V gene: TRBV24-1
J gene: TRBJ2-2
D gene: NA
clone size: many
CDR3 DNA: TGTGCCACCAGTGATTCGGCCAGCGCTGCGGACGGGGAGCTGTTTTTT
CDR3 protein: CATSDSASAADGELFF

V gene: TRBV3-1
J gene: TRBJ2-3
D gene: TRBD2
clone size: many
CDR3 DNA: TGTGCCAGCAGCCAACGCGGGAGGGCCACAGATACGCAGTATTTT
CDR3 protein: CASSQRGRATDTQYF

V gene: TRBV12-3/TRBV12-4
J gene: TRBJ2-7
D gene: TRBD1
clone size: few
CDR3 DNA: TGTGCCAGCACCCAGACAGGGGTGAGCTACGAGCAGTACTTC
CDR3 protein: CASTQTGVSYEQYF

V gene: TRBV7-6
J gene: TRBJ2-5
D gene: TRBD1
clone size: many
CDR3 DNA: TGTGCCAGCAGCCATGAGACAGGGATAGAGACCCAGTACTTC
CDR3 protein: CASSHETGIETQYF

V gene: TRBV12-5
J gene: TRBJ2-1
D gene: TRBD2
clone size: NA
CDR3 DNA: TGTGCTAGTGGTTTGTCTAGCGGGAGGGCCGTTGAGCAGTTCTTC
CDR3 protein: CASGLSSGRAVEQFF

V gene: TRBV2
J gene: TRBJ2-2
D gene: TRBD1
clone size: few
CDR3 DNA: TGTGCCAGCAGCCCTACAGGGGGCACGAACACCGGGGAGCTGTTTTTT
CDR3 protein: CASSPTGGTNTGELFF

V gene: TRBV28
J gene: TRBJ2-7
D gene: TRBD2
clone size: NA
CDR3 DNA: TGTGCCAGCAGTACCCCGGGAGGCGCGACCGAGCAGTACTTC
CDR3 protein: CASSTPGGATEQYF

V gene: TRBV28
J gene: TRBJ2-2
D gene: NA
clone size: NA
CDR3 DNA: TGTGCCAGCAGTTTAAGTTCGGCAGGAAGCACCGGGGAGCTGTTTTTT
CDR3 protein: CASSLSSAGSTGELFF

V gene: TRBV6-6
J gene: TRBJ1-2
D gene: TRBD1
clone size: NA
CDR3 DNA: TGTGCCAGCAGCCCACGGGACAGCCTCTATGGCTACACCTTC
CDR3 protein: CASSPRDSLYGYTF